The clone carrying this T cell receptor (beta chain) was detected ten times or more. What it binds is unknown. The data derive from a study of blood T cells in healthy people across ages. Isolated per sample were at least 7 million PBMCs. A second about 7 to 12 cycle PCR used barcoded and J-beta primers. One entry per CDR3 protein, called by TCRdb with MiXCR from the 5' RACE reads. The sample gives about 650,000 distinct CDR3 sequences, more than 45% of which show up once; approximately 13% is in the top ten. The V and J ends lost 0 bases and 6 bases, in that order; junction bases with no gene match: 6. CDR1 SGHRS and CDR2 YFSETQ come from the germline V gene. The CDR3 contains 16 residues. General study points: The lack of PBMC sorting stopped any conclusive naive versus antigen-experienced comparison. More naive CD4+ cells and higher diversity marked long-lived donors relative to aged donors. Roughly linear declines in TCR beta diversity per million T cells occurred with age.

The TCR comes from a woman aged 80 or older in good health. Specimen: blood. The chain couples TRBV5-1 to TRBJ2-3; 11 bases align to TRBD2. For the CDR3, the DNA is TGCGCCAGCAGCTTGGATTCTAGCGGGAGGTGGGATACGCAGTATTTT. It is translated as CASSLDSSGRWDTQYF.